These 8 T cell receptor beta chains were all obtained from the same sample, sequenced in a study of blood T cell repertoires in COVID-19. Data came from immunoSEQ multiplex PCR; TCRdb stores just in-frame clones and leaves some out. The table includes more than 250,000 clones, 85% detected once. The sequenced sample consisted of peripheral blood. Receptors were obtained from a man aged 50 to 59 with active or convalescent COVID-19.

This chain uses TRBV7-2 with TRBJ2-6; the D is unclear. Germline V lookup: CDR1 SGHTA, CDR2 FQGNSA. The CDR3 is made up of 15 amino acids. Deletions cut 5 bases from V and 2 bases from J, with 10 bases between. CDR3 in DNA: TGTGCCAGCAGCCCCCTGGGCACTGGGGCCAACGTCCTGACTTTC. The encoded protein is CASSPLGTGANVLTF.

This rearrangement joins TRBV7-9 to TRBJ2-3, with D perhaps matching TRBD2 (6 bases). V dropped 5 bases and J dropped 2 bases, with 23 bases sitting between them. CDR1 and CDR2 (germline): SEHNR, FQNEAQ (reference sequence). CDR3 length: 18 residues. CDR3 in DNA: TGTGCCAGCAGCCAAGGGGATACGGCGGGGTCATTCACAGATACGCAGTATTTT. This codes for CASSQGDTAGSFTDTQYF.

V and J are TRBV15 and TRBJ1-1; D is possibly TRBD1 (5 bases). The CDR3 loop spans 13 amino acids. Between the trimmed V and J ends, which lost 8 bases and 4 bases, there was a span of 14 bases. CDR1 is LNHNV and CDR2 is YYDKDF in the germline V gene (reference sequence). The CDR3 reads CATGAGSGTEAFF. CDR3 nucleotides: TGTGCCACCGGCGCAGGGTCGGGCACTGAAGCTTTCTTT.

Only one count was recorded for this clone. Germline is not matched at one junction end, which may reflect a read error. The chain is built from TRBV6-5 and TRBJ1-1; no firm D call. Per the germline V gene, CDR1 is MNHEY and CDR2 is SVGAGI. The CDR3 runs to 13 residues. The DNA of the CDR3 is TGTGTCAGCAGTTACGGGAGGGTCACTGAAGCTTTCTTT. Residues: CVSSYGRVTEAFF.

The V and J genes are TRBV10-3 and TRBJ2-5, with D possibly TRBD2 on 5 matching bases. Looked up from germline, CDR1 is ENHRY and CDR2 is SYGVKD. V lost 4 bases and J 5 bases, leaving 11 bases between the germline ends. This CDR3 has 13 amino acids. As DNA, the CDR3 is TGTGCCATCAGTGGTAGCGTGTTCGAGACCCAGTACTTC. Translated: CAISGSVFETQYF.

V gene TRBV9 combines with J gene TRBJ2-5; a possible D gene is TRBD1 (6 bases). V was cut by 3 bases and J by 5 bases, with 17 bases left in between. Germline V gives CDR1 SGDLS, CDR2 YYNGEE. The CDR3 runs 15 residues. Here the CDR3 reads CASSANRAGSETQYF. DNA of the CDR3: TGTGCCAGCAGCGCCAACAGGGCCGGGTCGGAGACCCAGTACTTC.

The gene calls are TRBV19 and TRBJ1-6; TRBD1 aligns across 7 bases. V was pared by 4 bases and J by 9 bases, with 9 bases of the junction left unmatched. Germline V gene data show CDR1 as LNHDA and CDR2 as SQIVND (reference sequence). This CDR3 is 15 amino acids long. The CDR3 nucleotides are TGTGCCAGTAGTACCCGGGACAGTTCAATTTCACCCCTCCACTTT. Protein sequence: CASSTRDSSISPLHF.

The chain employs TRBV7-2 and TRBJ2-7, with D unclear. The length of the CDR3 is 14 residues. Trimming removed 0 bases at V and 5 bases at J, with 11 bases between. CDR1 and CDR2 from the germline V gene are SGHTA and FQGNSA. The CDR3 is CASSLAGARNEQYF. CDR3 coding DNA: TGTGCCAGCAGCTTAGCGGGCGCAAGGAACGAGCAGTACTTC.